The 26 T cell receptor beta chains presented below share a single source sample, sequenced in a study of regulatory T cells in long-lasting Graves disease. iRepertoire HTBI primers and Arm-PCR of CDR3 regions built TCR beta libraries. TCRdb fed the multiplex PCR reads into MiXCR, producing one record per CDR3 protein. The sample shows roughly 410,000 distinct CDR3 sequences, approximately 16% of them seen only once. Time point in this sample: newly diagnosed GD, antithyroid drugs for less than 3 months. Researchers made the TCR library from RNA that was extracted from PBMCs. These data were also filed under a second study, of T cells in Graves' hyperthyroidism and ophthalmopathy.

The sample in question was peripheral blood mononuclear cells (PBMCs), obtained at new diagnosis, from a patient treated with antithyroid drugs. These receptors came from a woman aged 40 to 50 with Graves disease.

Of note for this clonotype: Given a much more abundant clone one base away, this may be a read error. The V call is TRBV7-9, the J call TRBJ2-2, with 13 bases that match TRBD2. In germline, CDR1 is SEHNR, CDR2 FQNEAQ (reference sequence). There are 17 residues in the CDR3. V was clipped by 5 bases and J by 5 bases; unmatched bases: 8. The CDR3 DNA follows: TGTGCCAGCAGCAGCCGGACTAGCGGGAGAAAAACCGGGGAGCTGTTTTTT. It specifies CASSSRTSGRKTGELFF.

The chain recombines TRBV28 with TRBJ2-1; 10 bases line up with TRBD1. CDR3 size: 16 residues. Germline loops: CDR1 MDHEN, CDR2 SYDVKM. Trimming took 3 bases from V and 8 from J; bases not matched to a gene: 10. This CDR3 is CASSFFGTGAHDEQFF. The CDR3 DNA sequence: TGTGCCAGCAGTTTCTTCGGGACAGGGGCGCACGATGAGCAGTTCTTC.

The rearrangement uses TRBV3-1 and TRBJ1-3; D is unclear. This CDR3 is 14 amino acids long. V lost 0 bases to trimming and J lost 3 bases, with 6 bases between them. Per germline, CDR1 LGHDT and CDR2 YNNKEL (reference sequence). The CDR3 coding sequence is TGTGCCAGCAGCCAAGAAACCTTTGGAAACACCATATATTTT. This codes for CASSQETFGNTIYF.

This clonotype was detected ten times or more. DNA of the CDR3: TGTGCCAGCAGACCCGGACTAGCGGGGTCCAATGAGCAGTTCTTC. Amino acids: CASRPGLAGSNEQFF. This chain uses TRBV27 with TRBJ2-1; 12 bases align to TRBD2. The CDR3 is made up of 15 amino acids. V was pared by 6 bases and J by 6 bases, with 6 bases of the junction left unmatched. The germline CDR1 and CDR2 sequences are MNHEY and SMNVEV (reference sequence).

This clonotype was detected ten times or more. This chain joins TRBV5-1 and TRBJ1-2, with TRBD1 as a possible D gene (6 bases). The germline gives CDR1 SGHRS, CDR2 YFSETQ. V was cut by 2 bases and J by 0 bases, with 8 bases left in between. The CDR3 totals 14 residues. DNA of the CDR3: TGCGCCAGCAGCTTCAGGGGAGCTAACTATGGCTACACCTTC. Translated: CASSFRGANYGYTF.

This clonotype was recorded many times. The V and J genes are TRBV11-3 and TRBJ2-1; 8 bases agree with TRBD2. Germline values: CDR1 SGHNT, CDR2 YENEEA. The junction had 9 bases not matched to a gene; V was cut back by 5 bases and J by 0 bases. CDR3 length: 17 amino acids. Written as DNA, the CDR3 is TGTGCCAGCAGCCGGATCTTTAGCGGGAACTCCTACAATGAGCAGTTCTTC. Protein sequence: CASSRIFSGNSYNEQFF.

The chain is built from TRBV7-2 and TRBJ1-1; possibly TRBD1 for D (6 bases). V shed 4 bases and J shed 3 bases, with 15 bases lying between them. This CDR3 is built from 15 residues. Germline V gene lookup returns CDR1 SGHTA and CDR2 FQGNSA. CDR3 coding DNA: TGTGCCAGCAGCTCCCTAGTGGGGGCCGACACTGAAGCTTTCTTT. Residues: CASSSLVGADTEAFF.

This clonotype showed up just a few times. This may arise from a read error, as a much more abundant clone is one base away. The chain's CDR3 is CASSSQGARTGELFF. The CDR3 nucleotides read TGTGCCAGTAGTTCACAGGGGGCTCGGACCGGGGAGCTGTTTTTT. V and J are TRBV19 and TRBJ2-2, with 9 nucleotides matching TRBD1. Germline V gene sequence: CDR1 LNHDA, CDR2 SQIVND (reference sequence). The CDR3 has 15 amino acids. Trimming cost V 5 bases and J 5 bases; bases outside gene matches: 6. Drawing the rest from reference TRBV19 and TRBJ2-2, the complete variable domain is DGGITQSPKYLFRKEGQNVTLSCEQNLNHDAMYWYRQDPGQGLRLIYYSQIVNDFQKGDIAEGYSVSREKKESFPLTVTSAQKNPTAFYLCASSSQGARTGELFFGEGSRLTVL.

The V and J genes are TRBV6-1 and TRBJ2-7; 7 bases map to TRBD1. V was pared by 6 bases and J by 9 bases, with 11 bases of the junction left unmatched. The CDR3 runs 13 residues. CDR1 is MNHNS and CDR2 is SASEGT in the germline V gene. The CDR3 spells CASSRGQASGQYF. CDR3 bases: TGTGCCAGCAGCCGCGGACAGGCGAGTGGGCAGTACTTC.

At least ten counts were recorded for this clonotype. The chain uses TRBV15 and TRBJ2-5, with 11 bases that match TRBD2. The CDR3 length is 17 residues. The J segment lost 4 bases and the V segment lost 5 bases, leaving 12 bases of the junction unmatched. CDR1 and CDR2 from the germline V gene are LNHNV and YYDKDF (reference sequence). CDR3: CATSGSLTSGSLETQYF. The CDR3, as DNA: TGTGCCACCAGCGGATCCCTAACTAGCGGGAGCTTAGAGACCCAGTACTTC.

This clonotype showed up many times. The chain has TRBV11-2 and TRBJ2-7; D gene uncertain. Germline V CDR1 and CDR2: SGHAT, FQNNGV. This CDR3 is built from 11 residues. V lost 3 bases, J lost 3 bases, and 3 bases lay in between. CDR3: CASSFHYEQYF. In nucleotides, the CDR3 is TGTGCCAGCAGCTTCCACTACGAGCAGTACTTC.

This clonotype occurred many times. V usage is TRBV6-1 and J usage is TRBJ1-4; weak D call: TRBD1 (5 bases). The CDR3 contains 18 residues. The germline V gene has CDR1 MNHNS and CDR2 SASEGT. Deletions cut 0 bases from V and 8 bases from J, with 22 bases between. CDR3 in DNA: TGTGCCAGCAGTGAAGCGCTTATAGGGACCGCGGAGATGGAAAAACTGTTTTTT. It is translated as CASSEALIGTAEMEKLFF.

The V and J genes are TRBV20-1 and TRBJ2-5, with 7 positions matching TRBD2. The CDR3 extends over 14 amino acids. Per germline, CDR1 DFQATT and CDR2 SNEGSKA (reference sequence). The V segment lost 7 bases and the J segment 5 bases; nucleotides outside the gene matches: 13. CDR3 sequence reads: CSVLGAGVRETQYF. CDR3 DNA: TGCAGTGTCCTCGGGGCGGGAGTAAGGGAGACCCAGTACTTC.

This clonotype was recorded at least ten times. Written as DNA, the CDR3 is TGTGCCATCAGTGAATCAATAGCGGGAGGCGGGGATGAGCAGTTCTTC. This translates into CAISESIAGGGDEQFF. V and J are TRBV10-3 and TRBJ2-1; 10 bases match TRBD2. The junction had 10 bases not matched to a gene; V was cut back by 3 bases and J by 8 bases. Looked up from germline, CDR1 is ENHRY and CDR2 is SYGVKD. The CDR3 contains 16 residues.

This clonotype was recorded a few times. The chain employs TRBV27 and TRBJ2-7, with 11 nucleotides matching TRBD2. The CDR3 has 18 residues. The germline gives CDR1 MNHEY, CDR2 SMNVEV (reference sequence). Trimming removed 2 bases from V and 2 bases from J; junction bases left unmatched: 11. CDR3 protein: CASSLRRIAGGPPYEQYF. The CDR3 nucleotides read TGTGCCAGCAGTTTAAGACGTATAGCGGGAGGGCCTCCCTACGAGCAGTACTTC.

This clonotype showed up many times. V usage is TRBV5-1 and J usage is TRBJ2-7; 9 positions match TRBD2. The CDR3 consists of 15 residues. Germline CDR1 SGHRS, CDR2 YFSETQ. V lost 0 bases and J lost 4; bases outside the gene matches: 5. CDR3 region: CASSLVGGREYEQYF. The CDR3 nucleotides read TGCGCCAGCAGCTTGGTCGGCGGGAGGGAGTACGAGCAGTACTTC.

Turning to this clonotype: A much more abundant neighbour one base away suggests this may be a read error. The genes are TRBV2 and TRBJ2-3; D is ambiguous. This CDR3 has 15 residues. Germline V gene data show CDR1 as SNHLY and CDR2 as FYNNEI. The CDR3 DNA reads TGTACCAGCAGTGATATGGGGATTGGCACAGATACGCAGTATTTT. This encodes CTSSDMGIGTDTQYF.

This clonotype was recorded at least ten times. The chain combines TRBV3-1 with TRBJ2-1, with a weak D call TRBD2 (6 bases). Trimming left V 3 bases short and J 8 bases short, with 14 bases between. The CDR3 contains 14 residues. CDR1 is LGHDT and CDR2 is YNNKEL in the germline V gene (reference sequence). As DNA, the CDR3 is TGTGCCAGCAGCCACGGGGACTTGTGGGATGAGCAGTTCTTC. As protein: CASSHGDLWDEQFF.

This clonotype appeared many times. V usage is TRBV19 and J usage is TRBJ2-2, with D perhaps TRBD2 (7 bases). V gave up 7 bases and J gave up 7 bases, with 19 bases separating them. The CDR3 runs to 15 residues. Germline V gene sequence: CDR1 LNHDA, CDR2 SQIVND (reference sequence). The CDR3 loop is CASTPEGGPGGELFF. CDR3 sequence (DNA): TGTGCCAGTACCCCAGAGGGGGGGCCGGGCGGGGAGCTGTTTTTT.

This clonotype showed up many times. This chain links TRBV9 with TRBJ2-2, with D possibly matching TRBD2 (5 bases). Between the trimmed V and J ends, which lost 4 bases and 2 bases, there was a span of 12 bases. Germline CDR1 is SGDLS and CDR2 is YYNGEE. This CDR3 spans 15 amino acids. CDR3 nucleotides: TGTGCCAGCAGCCCCAGCGGAGGAAACACCGGGGAGCTGTTTTTT. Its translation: CASSPSGGNTGELFF.

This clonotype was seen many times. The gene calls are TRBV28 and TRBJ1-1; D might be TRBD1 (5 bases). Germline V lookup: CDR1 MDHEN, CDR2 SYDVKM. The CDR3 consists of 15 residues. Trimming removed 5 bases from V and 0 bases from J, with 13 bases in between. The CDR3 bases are TGTGCCAGCAGTCTACCCAGGGATCTGAACACTGAAGCTTTCTTT. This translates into CASSLPRDLNTEAFF.

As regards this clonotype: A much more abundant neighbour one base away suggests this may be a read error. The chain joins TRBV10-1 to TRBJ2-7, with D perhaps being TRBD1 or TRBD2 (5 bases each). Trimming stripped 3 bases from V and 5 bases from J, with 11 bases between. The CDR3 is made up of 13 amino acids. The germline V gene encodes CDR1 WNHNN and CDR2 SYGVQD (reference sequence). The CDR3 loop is CASSDGGSDEQYF. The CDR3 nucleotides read TGCGCCAGCAGTGATGGGGGATCTGACGAGCAGTACTTC.

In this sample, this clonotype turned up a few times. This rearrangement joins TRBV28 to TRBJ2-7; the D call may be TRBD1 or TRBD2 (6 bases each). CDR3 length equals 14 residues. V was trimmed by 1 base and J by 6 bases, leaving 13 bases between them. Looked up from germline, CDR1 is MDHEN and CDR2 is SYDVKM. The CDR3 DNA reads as TGTGCCAGCAGTTTATATGGGGGGCCGCTCGAGCAGTACTTC. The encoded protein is CASSLYGGPLEQYF. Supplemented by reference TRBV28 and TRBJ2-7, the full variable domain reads DVKVTQSSRYLVKRTGEKVFLECVQDMDHENMFWYRQDPGLGLRLIYFSYDVKMKEKGDIPEGYSVSREKKERFSLILESASTNQTSMYLCASSLYGGPLEQYFGPGTRLTVT.

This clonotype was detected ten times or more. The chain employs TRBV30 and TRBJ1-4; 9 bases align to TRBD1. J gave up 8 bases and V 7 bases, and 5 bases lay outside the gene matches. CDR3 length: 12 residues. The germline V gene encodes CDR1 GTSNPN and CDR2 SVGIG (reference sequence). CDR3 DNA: TGTGCCTTGACAGGGGGTGGAGAAAAACTGTTTTTT. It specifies CALTGGGEKLFF.

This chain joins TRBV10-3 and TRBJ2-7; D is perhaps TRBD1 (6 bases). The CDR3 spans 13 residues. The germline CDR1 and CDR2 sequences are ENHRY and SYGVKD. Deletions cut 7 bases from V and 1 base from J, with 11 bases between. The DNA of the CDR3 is TGTGCCATCAAGGACAGAGAATCCTACGAGCAGTACTTC. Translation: CAIKDRESYEQYF.

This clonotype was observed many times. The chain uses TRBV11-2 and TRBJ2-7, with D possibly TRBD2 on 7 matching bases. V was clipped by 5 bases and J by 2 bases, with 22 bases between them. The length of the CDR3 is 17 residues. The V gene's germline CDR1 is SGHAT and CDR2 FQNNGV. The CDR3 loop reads CASSPSSGSGTTYEQYF. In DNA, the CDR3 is TGTGCCAGCAGCCCAAGTTCTGGGAGCGGGACAACCTACGAGCAGTACTTC.